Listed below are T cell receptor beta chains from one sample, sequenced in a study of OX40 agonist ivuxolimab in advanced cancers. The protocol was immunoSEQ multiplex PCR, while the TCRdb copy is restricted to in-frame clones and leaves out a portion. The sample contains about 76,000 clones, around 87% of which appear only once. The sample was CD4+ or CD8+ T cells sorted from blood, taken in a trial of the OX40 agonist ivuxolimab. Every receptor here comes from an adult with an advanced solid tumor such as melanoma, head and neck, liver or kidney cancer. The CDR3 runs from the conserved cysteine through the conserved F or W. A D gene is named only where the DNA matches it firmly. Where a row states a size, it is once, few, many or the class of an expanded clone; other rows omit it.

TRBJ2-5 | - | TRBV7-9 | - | TGTGCCAGCAGCCCGAGGAGAATGAAAGAGACCCAGTACTTC | CASSPRRMKETQYF
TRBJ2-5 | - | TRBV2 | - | TGTGCCAGCGGTACTCAAGAGACCCAGTACTTC | CASGTQETQYF
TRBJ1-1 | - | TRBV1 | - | TGCACCAGCAGCCAAGATCCGACAGGGTTGGACACTGAAGCTTTCTTT | CTSSQDPTGLDTEAFF
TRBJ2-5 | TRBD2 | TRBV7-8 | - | TGTGCGACCTCGGGGCTAGCGGGTCCCCCAGAGACCCAGTACTTC | CATSGLAGPPETQYF
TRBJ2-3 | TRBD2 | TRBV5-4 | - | TGTGCCAGCAGCTTAGAAGGACTAGCGGGGGTAACAGATACGCAGTATTTT | CASSLEGLAGVTDTQYF
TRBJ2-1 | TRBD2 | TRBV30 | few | TGTGCCTGGTCTAGCGGGGTTTACAATGAGCAGTTCTTC | CAWSSGVYNEQFF
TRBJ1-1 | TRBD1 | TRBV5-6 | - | TGTGCCAGCAGCTTGGGGGACAGTTACACTGAAGCTTTCTTT | CASSLGDSYTEAFF
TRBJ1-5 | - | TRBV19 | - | TGTGCCAGTAGTATCAGGACAGATATCAAGCCCCAGCATTTT | CASSIRTDIKPQHF
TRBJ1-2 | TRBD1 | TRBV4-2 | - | TGTGCCAGCAGCTTGCAACCGGGACAGGGAGGATATGGCTACACCTTC | CASSLQPGQGGYGYTF
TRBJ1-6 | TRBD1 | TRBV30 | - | TGTGCCTGGGAGGACAGGGCAGGTTCACCCCTCCACTTT | CAWEDRAGSPLHF